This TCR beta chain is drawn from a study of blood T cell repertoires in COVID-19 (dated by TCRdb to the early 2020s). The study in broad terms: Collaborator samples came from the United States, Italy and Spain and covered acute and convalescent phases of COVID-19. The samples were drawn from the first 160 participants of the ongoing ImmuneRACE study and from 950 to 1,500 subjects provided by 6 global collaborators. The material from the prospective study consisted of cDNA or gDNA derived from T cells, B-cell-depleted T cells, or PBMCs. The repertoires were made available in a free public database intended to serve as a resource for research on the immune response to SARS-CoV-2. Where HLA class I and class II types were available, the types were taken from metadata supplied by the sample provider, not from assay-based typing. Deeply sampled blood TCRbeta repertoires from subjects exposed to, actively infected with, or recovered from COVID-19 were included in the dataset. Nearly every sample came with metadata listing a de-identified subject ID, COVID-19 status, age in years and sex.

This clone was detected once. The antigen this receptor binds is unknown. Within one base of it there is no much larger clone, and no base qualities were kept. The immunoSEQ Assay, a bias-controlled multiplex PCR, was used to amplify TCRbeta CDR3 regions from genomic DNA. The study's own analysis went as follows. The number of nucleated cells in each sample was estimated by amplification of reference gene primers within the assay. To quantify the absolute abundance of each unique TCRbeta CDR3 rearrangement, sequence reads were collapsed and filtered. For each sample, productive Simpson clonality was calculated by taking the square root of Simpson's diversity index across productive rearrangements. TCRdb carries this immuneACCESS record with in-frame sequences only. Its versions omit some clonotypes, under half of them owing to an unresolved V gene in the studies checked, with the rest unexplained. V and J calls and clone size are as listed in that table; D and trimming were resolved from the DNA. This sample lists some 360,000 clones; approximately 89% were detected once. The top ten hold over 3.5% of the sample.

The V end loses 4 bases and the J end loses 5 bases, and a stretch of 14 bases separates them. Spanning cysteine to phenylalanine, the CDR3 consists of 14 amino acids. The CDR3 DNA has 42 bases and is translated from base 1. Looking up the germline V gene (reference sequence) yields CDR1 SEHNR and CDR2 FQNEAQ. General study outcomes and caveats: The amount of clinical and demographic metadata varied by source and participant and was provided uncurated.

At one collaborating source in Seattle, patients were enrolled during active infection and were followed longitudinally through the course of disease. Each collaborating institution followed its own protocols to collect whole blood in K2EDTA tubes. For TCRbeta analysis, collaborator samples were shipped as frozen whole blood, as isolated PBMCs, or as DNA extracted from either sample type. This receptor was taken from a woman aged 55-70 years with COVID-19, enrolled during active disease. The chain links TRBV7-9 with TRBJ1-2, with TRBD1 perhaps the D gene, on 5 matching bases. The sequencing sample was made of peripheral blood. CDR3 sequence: CASSSTVDSYGYTF. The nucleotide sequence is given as TGTGCCAGCAGCTCGACAGTTGATTCTTATGGCTACACCTTC.